This TCR beta chain was sequenced during a study of cytomegalovirus exposure and HLA in healthy donors. The PCR used 60 Vbeta and 13 Jbeta primers. TCRdb's table, derived via immunoSEQ multiplex PCR, lists solely in-frame clones and lacks some. The sample contains some 130,000 clones, almost 80% of which appear only once. Source material: PBMCs. This receptor was taken from a man younger than 35 in good health and CMV-seronegative.

For the CDR3, the DNA is TGTGCCAGCAGTTTTATAGCGGGGGCCCACAATGAGCAGTTCTTC. Its protein product is CASSFIAGAHNEQFF. The gene calls are TRBV6-4 and TRBJ2-1, with TRBD2 matching over 9 bases. Germline-derived CDR1 and CDR2 are MRHNA and SNTAGT. V was pared by 5 bases and J by 5 bases, with 7 bases of the junction left unmatched. This CDR3 contains 15 residues.